This T cell receptor beta chain was sequenced during a study of blood T cells in healthy people across ages. Findings and limits, study-wide: When one million T cells were used, diversity estimates were thought to be underestimates.

Turning to this clonotype: The antigen is undetermined.

The CDR3 covers 14 residues. The germline gives CDR1 DFQATT, CDR2 SNEGSKA (reference sequence). Deletions cut 1 base from V and 4 bases from J, with 11 bases between. Together with a sample-barcoded 5' primer, a J-beta primer mix was included in a second PCR lasting 7 to 11 cycles. Sequencing of every sample gave 3 million or more CDR3-containing paired-end reads. TCRdb re-called the 5' RACE reads through MiXCR, storing one row per CDR3 protein. Here the sample spans 790,000 or so distinct CDR3 sequences, approximately 53% being singletons. The V gene is TRBV20-1, the J gene TRBJ2-4; possibly TRBD2 for D (5 bases). The sample comprised blood. This receptor was taken from a man aged 40-49 years in good health. Written as DNA, the CDR3 is TGCAGTGCTAGAGTTCCGGGATCTAAAAACATTCAGTACTTC. This gives the protein CSARVPGSKNIQYF.